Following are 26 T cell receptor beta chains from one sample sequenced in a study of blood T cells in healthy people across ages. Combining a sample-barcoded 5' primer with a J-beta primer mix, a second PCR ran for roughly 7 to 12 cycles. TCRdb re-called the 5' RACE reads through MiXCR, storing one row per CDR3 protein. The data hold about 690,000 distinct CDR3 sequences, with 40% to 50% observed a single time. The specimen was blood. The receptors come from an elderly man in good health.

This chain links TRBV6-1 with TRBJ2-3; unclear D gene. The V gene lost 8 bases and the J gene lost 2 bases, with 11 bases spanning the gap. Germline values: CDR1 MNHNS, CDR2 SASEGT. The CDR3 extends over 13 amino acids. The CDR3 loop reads CASSQWDTDTQYF. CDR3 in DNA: TGTGCCAGCTCCCAGTGGGACACAGATACGCAGTATTTT.

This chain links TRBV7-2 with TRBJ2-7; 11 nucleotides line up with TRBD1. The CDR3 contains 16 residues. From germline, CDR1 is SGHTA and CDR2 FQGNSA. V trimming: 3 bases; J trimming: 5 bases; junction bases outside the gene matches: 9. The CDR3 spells CASSFRAGQGADEQYF. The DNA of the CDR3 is TGTGCCAGCAGCTTCCGGGCAGGACAGGGGGCTGACGAGCAGTACTTC. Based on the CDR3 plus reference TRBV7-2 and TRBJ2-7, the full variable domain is GAGVSQSPSNKVTEKGKDVELRCDPISGHTALYWYRQSLGQGLEFLIYFQGNSAPDKSGLPSDRFSAERTGGSVSTLTIQRTQQEDSAVYLCASSFRAGQGADEQYFGPGTRLTVT.

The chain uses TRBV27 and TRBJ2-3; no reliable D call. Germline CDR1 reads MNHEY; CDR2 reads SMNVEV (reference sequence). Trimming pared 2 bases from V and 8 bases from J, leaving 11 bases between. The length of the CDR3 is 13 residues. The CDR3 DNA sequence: TGTGCCAGCAGTTTACCCCACAGAACTACGCAGTATTTT. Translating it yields CASSLPHRTTQYF.

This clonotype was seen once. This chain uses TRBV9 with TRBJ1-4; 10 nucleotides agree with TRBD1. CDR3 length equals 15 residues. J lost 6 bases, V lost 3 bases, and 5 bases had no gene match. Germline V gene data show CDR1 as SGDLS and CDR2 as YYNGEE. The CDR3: CASSEGQGNYEKLFF. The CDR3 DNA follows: TGTGCCAGCAGCGAGGGACAGGGGAATTATGAAAAACTGTTTTTT.

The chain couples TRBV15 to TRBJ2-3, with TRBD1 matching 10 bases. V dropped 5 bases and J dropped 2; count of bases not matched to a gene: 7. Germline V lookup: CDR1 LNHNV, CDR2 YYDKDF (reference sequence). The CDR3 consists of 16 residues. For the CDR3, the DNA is TGTGCCACCAGCGGAAGACAGGGGGCGATCACAGATACGCAGTATTTT. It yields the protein CATSGRQGAITDTQYF.

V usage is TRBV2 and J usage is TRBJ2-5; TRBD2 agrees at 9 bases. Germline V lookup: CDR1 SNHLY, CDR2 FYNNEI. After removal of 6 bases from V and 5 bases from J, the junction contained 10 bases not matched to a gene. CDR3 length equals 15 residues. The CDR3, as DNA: TGTGCCAGCAGCGCCCAGGGACTAGCCGGCGAGACCCAGTACTTC. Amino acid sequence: CASSAQGLAGETQYF. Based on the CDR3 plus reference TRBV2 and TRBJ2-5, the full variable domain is EPEVTQTPSHQVTQMGQEVILRCVPISNHLYFYWYRQILGQKVEFLVSFYNNEISEKSEIFDDQFSVERPDGSNFTLKIRSTKLEDSAMYFCASSAQGLAGETQYFGPGTRLLVL.

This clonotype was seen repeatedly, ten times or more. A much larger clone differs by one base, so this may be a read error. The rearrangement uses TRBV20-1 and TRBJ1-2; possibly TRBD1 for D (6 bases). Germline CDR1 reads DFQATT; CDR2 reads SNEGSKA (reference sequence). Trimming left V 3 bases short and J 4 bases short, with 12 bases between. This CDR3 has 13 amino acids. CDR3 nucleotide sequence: TGCAGTGCTAGTCGGACAGTGACCTATGGCTACACCTTC. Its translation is CSASRTVTYGYTF.

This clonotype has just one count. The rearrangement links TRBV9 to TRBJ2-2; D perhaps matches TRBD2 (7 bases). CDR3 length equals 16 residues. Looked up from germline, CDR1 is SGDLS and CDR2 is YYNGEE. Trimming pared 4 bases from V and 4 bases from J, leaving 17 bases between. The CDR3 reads CASSRGGDAGTGELFF. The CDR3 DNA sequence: TGTGCCAGCAGCCGAGGGGGGGATGCGGGCACCGGGGAGCTGTTTTTT.

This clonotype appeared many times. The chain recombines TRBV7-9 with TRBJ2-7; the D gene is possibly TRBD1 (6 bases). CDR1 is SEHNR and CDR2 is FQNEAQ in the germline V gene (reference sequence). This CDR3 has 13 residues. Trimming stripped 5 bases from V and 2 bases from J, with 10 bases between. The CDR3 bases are TGTGCCAGCAGCCCCGGACAGCCCTACGAGCAGTACTTC. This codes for CASSPGQPYEQYF.

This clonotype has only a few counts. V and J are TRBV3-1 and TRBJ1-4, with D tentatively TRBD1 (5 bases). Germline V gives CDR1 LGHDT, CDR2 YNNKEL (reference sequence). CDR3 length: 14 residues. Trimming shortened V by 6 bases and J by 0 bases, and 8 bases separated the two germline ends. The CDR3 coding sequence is TGTGCCAGCAGTGAGACAGCAACTAATGAAAAACTGTTTTTT. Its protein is CASSETATNEKLFF.

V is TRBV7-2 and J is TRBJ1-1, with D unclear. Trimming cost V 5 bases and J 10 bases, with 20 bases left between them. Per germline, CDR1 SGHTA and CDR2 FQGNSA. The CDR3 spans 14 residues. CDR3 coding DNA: TGTGCCAGCAGCACCACCCGGGAGTTTAAAGGAGCTTTCTTT. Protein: CASSTTREFKGAFF.

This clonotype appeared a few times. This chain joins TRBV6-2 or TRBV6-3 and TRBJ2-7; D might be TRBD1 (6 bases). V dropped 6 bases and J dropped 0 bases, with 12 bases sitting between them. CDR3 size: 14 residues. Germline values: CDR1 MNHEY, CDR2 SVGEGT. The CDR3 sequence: CASRGQGLSYEQYF. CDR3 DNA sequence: TGTGCCAGCAGGGGACAAGGCCTCTCCTACGAGCAGTACTTC.

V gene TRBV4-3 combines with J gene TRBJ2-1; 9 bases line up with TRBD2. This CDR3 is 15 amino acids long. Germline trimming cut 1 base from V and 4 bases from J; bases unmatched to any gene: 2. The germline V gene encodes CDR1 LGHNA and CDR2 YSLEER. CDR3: CASSQVTSGYNEQFF. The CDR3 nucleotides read TGCGCCAGCAGCCAAGTGACTAGCGGTTACAATGAGCAGTTCTTC.

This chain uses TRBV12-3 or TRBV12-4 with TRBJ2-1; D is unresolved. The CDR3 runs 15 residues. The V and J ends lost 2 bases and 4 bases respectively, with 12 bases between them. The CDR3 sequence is CASSLLFGTYNEQFF. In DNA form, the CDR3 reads TGTGCCAGCAGTTTATTGTTCGGAACTTACAATGAGCAGTTCTTC.

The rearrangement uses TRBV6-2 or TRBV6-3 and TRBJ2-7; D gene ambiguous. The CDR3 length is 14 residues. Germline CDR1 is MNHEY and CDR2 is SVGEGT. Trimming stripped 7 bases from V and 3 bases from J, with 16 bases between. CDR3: CASIGWHRDYEQYF. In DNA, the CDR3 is TGTGCCAGCATAGGCTGGCACAGAGACTACGAGCAGTACTTC.

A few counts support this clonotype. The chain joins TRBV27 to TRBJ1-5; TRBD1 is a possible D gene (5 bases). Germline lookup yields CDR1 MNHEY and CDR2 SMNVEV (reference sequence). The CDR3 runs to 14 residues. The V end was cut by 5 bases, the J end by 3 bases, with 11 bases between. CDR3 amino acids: CASSLGANNQPQHF. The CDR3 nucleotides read TGTGCCAGCAGTCTCGGGGCGAACAATCAGCCCCAGCATTTT.

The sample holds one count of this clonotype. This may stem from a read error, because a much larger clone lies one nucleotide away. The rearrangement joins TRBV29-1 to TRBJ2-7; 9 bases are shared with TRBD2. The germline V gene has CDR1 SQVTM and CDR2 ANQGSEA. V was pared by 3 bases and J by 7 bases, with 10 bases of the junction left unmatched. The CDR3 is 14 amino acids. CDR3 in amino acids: CSVEVAGAANEQYF. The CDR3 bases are TGCAGCGTTGAGGTAGCGGGAGCCGCAAATGAGCAGTACTTC.

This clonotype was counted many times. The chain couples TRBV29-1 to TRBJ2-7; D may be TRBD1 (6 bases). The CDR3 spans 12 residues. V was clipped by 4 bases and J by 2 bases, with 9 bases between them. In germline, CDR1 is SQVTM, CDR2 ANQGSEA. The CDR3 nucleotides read TGCAGCGTTGGGACAGACCCCTACGAGCAGTACTTC. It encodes CSVGTDPYEQYF.

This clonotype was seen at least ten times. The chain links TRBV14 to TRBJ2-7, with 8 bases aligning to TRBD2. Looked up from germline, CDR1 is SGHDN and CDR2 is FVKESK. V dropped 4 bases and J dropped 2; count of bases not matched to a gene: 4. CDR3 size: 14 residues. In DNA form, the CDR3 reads TGTGCCAGCAGCCCTACTAGCGGAACCTACGAGCAGTACTTC. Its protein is CASSPTSGTYEQYF.

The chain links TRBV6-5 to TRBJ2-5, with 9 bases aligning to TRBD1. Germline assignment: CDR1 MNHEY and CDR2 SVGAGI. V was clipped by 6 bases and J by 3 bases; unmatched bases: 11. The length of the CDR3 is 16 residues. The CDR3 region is CASSRRTGVQEETQYF. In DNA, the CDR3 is TGTGCCAGCAGCCGACGGACAGGGGTGCAAGAAGAGACCCAGTACTTC.

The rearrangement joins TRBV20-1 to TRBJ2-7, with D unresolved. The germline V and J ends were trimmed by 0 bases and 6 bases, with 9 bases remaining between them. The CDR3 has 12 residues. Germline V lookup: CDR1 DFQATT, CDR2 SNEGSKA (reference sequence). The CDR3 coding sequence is TGCAGTGCTAGAGATAGTGGCCGCGAGCAGTACTTC. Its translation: CSARDSGREQYF.

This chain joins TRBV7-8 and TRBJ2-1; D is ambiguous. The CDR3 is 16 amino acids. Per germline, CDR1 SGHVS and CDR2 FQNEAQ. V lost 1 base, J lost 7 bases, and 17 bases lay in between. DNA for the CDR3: TGTGCCAGCAGCTTAGACGGGCTAGGAGATCGGAATGAGCAGTTCTTC. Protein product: CASSLDGLGDRNEQFF.

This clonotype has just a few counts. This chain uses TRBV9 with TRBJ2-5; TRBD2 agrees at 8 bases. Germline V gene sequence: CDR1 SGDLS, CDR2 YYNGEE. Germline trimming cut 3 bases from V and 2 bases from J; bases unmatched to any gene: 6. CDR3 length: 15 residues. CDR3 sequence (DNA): TGTGCCAGCAGCGATCGGGAGGGGGAACAAGAGACCCAGTACTTC. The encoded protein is CASSDREGEQETQYF.

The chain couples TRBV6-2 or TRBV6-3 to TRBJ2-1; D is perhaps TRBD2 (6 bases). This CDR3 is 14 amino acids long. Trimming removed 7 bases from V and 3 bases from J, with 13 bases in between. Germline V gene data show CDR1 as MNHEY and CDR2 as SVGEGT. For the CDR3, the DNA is TGTGCCAGCACGACGGGGGACGTCTACAATGAGCAGTTCTTC. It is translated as CASTTGDVYNEQFF.

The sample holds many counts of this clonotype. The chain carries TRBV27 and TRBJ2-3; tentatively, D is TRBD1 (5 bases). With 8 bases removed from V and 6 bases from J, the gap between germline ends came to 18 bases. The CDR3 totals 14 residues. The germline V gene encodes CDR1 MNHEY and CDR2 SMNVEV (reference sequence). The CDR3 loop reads CASSTALGLDTQYF. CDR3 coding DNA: TGTGCCAGCTCGACAGCGTTGGGGTTGGATACGCAGTATTTT.

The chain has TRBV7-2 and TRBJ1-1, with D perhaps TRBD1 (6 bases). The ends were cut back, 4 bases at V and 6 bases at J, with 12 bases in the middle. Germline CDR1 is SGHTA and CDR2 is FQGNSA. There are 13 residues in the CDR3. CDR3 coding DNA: TGTGCCAGCAGCTCAACAGGGATGGCTGAAGCTTTCTTT. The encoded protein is CASSSTGMAEAFF.